These 25 T cell receptor beta chains came from one sample sequenced in a study of blood T cell repertoires in COVID-19. TCRdb keeps only in-frame clones here, not all; method: immunoSEQ multiplex PCR. The table includes 350,000 or so clones, around 80% detected once. The sample taken for sequencing was peripheral blood. Receptors were obtained from a man in his thirties or forties with active or convalescent COVID-19.

J is TRBJ2-3 and V is TRBV20-1, with 8 bases lining up with TRBD1. The CDR3 runs to 11 residues. The germline V gene encodes CDR1 DFQATT and CDR2 SNEGSKA (reference sequence). The CDR3 is CSADRADTQYF. Written as DNA, the CDR3 is TGCAGCGCGGACAGGGCGGATACGCAGTATTTT.

Only a few counts were recorded for this clone. V is TRBV5-1 and J is TRBJ2-1; 7 bases agree with TRBD2. CDR1 SGHRS and CDR2 YFSETQ come from the germline V gene. The V segment lost 1 base and the J segment 2 bases; nucleotides outside the gene matches: 9. The CDR3 covers 17 residues. CDR3 nucleotide sequence: TGCGCCAGCAGCTTGTCCTTACGAGCGGGACCCTACAATGAGCAGTTCTTC. Its protein is CASSLSLRAGPYNEQFF.

The chain employs TRBV5-1 and TRBJ2-7; TRBD1 aligns across 7 bases. The V gene end was trimmed by 4 bases and the J gene end by 0 bases; junction bases not matched to a gene: 10. The germline V gene has CDR1 SGHRS and CDR2 YFSETQ. This CDR3 comprises 16 residues. The CDR3 nucleotides read TGCGCCAGCAGCGCCTGGGGACAGACCGTCTCCTACGAGCAGTACTTC. Protein product: CASSAWGQTVSYEQYF.

V gene TRBV4-1 combines with J gene TRBJ1-2; 7 bases fit TRBD1. Germline CDR1 reads MGHRA; CDR2 reads YSYEKL. Losses at the gene ends were 4 bases for V and 1 base for J; bases not matched to a gene: 3. The CDR3 sequence is 14 residues long. CDR3 nucleotides: TGCGCCAGCAGCCTAGGGACAGTTAACTATGGCTACACCTTC. This codes for CASSLGTVNYGYTF.

The chain recombines TRBV6-1 with TRBJ1-1; TRBD1 might be the D (5 bases). The ends were cut back, 4 bases at V and 4 bases at J, with 19 bases in the middle. This CDR3 spans 16 amino acids. Germline CDR1 and CDR2: MNHNS and SASEGT. The CDR3 sequence is CASSGGVMSRATEAFF. CDR3 DNA: TGTGCCAGCAGTGGGGGGGTTATGAGCAGAGCCACTGAAGCTTTCTTT.

This clone was counted a single time. This chain uses TRBV30 with TRBJ1-6; D not resolved. The ends were cut back, 3 bases at V and 14 bases at J, with 14 bases in the middle. The CDR3 contains 12 residues. Germline CDR1 and CDR2: GTSNPN and SVGIG (reference sequence). CDR3 nucleotide sequence: TGTGCCTGGAGATCCCTCGGGTCGGCCCTCCACTTT. It yields the protein CAWRSLGSALHF.

This clone was found a few times. This rearrangement joins TRBV4-3 to TRBJ2-7; perhaps TRBD2 as D (5 bases). Deletions cut 2 bases from V and 2 bases from J, with 10 bases between. Germline V gene data show CDR1 as LGHNA and CDR2 as YSLEER. The CDR3 loop spans 14 amino acids. CDR3 nucleotide sequence: TGCGCCAGCAGCCAATGGGGAGATACCTACGAGCAGTACTTC. It translates to CASSQWGDTYEQYF.

The V and J genes are TRBV13 and TRBJ2-5; 16 nucleotides match TRBD2. There are 17 residues in the CDR3. The V gene end was trimmed by 5 bases and the J gene end by 5 bases; junction bases not matched to a gene: 8. The germline V gene encodes CDR1 PRHDT and CDR2 FYEKMQ (reference sequence). The CDR3 spells CASSTGTSGGALETQYF. CDR3 DNA: TGTGCCAGCAGCACCGGGACTAGCGGGGGGGCTTTGGAGACCCAGTACTTC.

The V and J genes are TRBV4-1 and TRBJ1-1; D uncertain. This CDR3 is built from 14 residues. Germline CDR1 is MGHRA and CDR2 is YSYEKL. The germline V and J ends were trimmed by 1 base and 0 bases, with 6 bases remaining between them. The CDR3 region has the DNA TGCGCCAGCAGCCAAGGTAATGTGAACACTGAAGCTTTCTTT. It encodes CASSQGNVNTEAFF.

The genes are TRBV5-1 and TRBJ1-2; no reliable D call. The CDR3 runs 12 residues. Trimming stripped 2 bases from V and 6 bases from J, with 8 bases between. Germline-derived CDR1 and CDR2 are SGHRS and YFSETQ. The CDR3: CASSFPPNGYTF. CDR3 in DNA: TGCGCCAGCAGCTTCCCCCCCAATGGCTACACCTTC.

V and J are TRBV3-1 (or the pseudogene TRBV3-2) and TRBJ1-2; D is uncertain. Trimming left V 4 bases short and J 4 bases short, with 10 bases between. The CDR3 has 13 amino acids. The germline CDR1 and CDR2 sequences are LGHDT and YNNKEL (reference sequence). As DNA, the CDR3 is TGTGCCAGCAGCCCTAAACTAATCTATGGCTACACCTTC. This translates into CASSPKLIYGYTF.

The chain uses TRBV6-2 or TRBV6-3 and TRBJ2-7; 10 bases align to TRBD1. Germline CDR1 MNHEY, CDR2 SVGEGT. The CDR3 length is 16 residues. After removal of 2 bases from V and 4 bases from J, the junction contained 8 bases not matched to a gene. The CDR3 loop reads CASSYRGQGVSYEQYF. In DNA, the CDR3 is TGTGCCAGCAGTTACCGTGGACAGGGGGTATCATACGAGCAGTACTTC.

This chain connects TRBV15 to TRBJ1-5; D gene ambiguous. The CDR3 length is 16 residues. Trimming shortened V by 5 bases and J by 2 bases, and 16 bases separated the two germline ends. CDR1 is LNHNV, CDR2 YYDKDF, per germline (reference sequence). The DNA of the CDR3 is TGTGCCACCAGCTCCCTTTATAGCTCCGGCAATCAGCCCCAGCATTTT. It translates to CATSSLYSSGNQPQHF.

V and J are TRBV11-2 and TRBJ2-1; 10 bases match TRBD2. Losses at the gene ends were 2 bases for V and 3 bases for J; bases not matched to a gene: 10. Germline CDR1 and CDR2: SGHAT and FQNNGV. This CDR3 region has 18 residues. The CDR3 here is CASSLSLSGGAVYNEQFF. For the CDR3, the DNA is TGTGCCAGCAGCTTATCCCTGAGCGGGGGGGCAGTCTACAATGAGCAGTTCTTC.

The CDR3 DNA sequence: TGTGCCTGGAGTGTTGGATCCCTTGCGGGTAATTCACCCCTCCACTTT. Its protein product is CAWSVGSLAGNSPLHF. V is TRBV30 and J is TRBJ1-6, with D uncertain. Trimming shortened V by 0 bases and J by 6 bases, and 15 bases separated the two germline ends. The CDR3 consists of 16 residues. Germline V gives CDR1 GTSNPN, CDR2 SVGIG (reference sequence).

This clone was seen a few times. The CDR3 bases are TGCGCCAGCAGCCAAAAAACGGGCGGCGTTGGGACAGCTTTTTTCTATGGCTACACCTTC. It specifies CASSQKTGGVGTAFFYGYTF. V gene TRBV4-1 combines with J gene TRBJ1-2; 7 bases are shared with TRBD1. The CDR3 is 20 amino acids. In germline, CDR1 is MGHRA, CDR2 YSYEKL. V was clipped by 2 bases and J by 4 bases; unmatched bases: 22.

This chain joins TRBV24-1 and TRBJ2-1; D remains ambiguous. Trimming took off 0 bases at V and 6 bases at J, with 8 bases between the two ends. The CDR3 consists of 14 residues. Per germline, CDR1 KGHDR and CDR2 SFDVKD. CDR3 sequence (DNA): TGTGCCACCAGTGATTTGTCGCTGGCCAATGAGCAGTTCTTC. Protein product: CATSDLSLANEQFF.

The chain is built from TRBV29-1 and TRBJ2-5; TRBD2 matches at 8 bases. The germline V gene encodes CDR1 SQVTM and CDR2 ANQGSEA. The CDR3 totals 14 residues. V was pared by 4 bases and J by 2 bases, with 6 bases of the junction left unmatched. CDR3 nucleotide sequence: TGCAGCGTTGCCACCCTAGCGGGTCAAGAGACCCAGTACTTC. Encoded protein: CSVATLAGQETQYF.

This rearrangement joins TRBV18 to TRBJ2-5; 12 bases match TRBD1. The trim removed 1 base at V and 3 bases at J, leaving 6 bases unmatched. CDR1 is KGHSH and CDR2 is LQKENI in the germline V gene. The CDR3 contains 17 residues. CDR3 nucleotides: TGTGCCAGCTCACCACATGTGGGACAGGGGGCAGAAGAGACCCAGTACTTC. As protein: CASSPHVGQGAEETQYF.

Of note for this clone: This specimen includes other DNA sequences encoding the same CDR3. The chain is built from TRBV5-1 and TRBJ2-7, with a possible D match to TRBD2 (5 bases). Looked up from germline, CDR1 is SGHRS and CDR2 is YFSETQ. The CDR3 has 12 residues. Trimming left V 2 bases short and J 4 bases short, with 7 bases between. As DNA, the CDR3 is TGCGCCAGCAGCTTTCGGGGATACGAGCAGTACTTC. As protein: CASSFRGYEQYF.

This chain connects TRBV24-1 to TRBJ2-5; 8 positions agree with TRBD1. CDR1 is KGHDR and CDR2 is SFDVKD in the germline V gene. This CDR3 comprises 16 residues. V gave up 8 bases and J gave up 3 bases; unmatched junction bases: 13. Here the CDR3 DNA reads TGTGCCACCACTGGTCCCTCCACGACAGGGGAAGAGACCCAGTACTTC. Translated, it gives CATTGPSTTGEETQYF.

This chain joins TRBV12-3 or TRBV12-4 and TRBJ1-3; D call uncertain. The CDR3 has 13 residues. Trimming left V 7 bases short and J 7 bases short, with 14 bases between. CDR3 amino acids: CASTRGGGNTIYF. The CDR3 nucleotides read TGTGCCAGCACCCGGGGAGGAGGCAACACCATATATTTT.

The J gene is TRBJ2-7, the V gene TRBV30, with 8 nucleotides matching TRBD2. Per the germline V gene, CDR1 is GTSNPN and CDR2 is SVGIG (reference sequence). With 0 bases clipped from V and 2 bases from J, the junction kept 6 bases outside the gene matches. The CDR3 length is 15 residues. The CDR3 sequence: CAWSVRQREPYEQYF. The DNA for the CDR3 is TGTGCCTGGAGTGTACGACAGCGGGAGCCCTACGAGCAGTACTTC.

V gene TRBV6-2 or TRBV6-3 combines with J gene TRBJ2-7; the match to TRBD2 covers 8 bases. Trimming cost V 3 bases and J 3 bases; bases outside gene matches: 1. Germline V gene data show CDR1 as MNHEY and CDR2 as SVGEGT. The CDR3 is made up of 13 amino acids. The DNA for the CDR3 is TGTGCCAGCAGTTATAGCGGGAACTACGAGCAGTACTTC. Amino acid sequence: CASSYSGNYEQYF.

The chain carries TRBV6-4 and TRBJ2-3; 12 bases are a match to TRBD2. With V trimmed by 3 bases and J by 4 bases, 2 bases remained unmatched. Germline V CDR1 and CDR2: MRHNA, SNTAGT. CDR3 length: 15 amino acids. The CDR3 DNA reads as TGTGCCAGCAGTGAGACTAGCGGGAGATCAGATACGCAGTATTTT. This codes for CASSETSGRSDTQYF.